The next 3 T cell receptor beta chains were all read from a single sample in a study of cytomegalovirus exposure and HLA in healthy donors. The PCR used 60 Vbeta and 13 Jbeta primers. The table came from immunoSEQ multiplex PCR; TCRdb's copy has only in-frame clones and leaves some out. The sample includes 60,000 to 70,000 clones, about four fifths of them seen just once. The sequenced material came from PBMCs. These receptors originate from a woman aged 30 to 39 in good health and CMV-seronegative.

This rearrangement joins TRBV5-1 to TRBJ1-6, with TRBD1 matching over 8 bases. V dropped 4 bases and J dropped 9; count of bases not matched to a gene: 6. The length of the CDR3 is 14 residues. The V gene's germline CDR1 is SGHRS and CDR2 YFSETQ. CDR3 DNA: TGCGCCAGCAGCCCGGACAGGGAGGGTTCACCCCTCCACTTT. It yields the protein CASSPDREGSPLHF.

This chain connects TRBV25-1 to TRBJ2-5; D is perhaps TRBD1 (5 bases). This CDR3 spans 15 amino acids. The V and J ends lost 4 bases and 5 bases respectively, with 17 bases between them. CDR1 MGHDK and CDR2 SYGVNS come from the germline V gene. CDR3 nucleotide sequence: TGTGCCAGCAGTGGGGCGAAGGGGCTAGGGGAGACCCAGTACTTC. The encoded protein is CASSGAKGLGETQYF. The whole variable domain, remainder taken from reference TRBV25-1 and TRBJ2-5, is EADIYQTPRYLVIGTGKKITLECSQTMGHDKMYWYQQDPGMELHLIHYSYGVNSTEKGDLSSESTVSRIRTEHFPLTLESARPSHTSQYLCASSGAKGLGETQYFGPGTRLLVL.

This chain joins TRBV11-2 and TRBJ2-1; 9 bases are shared with TRBD2. This CDR3 region has 15 residues. The V gene end was trimmed by 5 bases and the J gene end by 2 bases; junction bases not matched to a gene: 4. Germline V gene lookup returns CDR1 SGHAT and CDR2 FQNNGV. The CDR3, as DNA: TGTGCCAGCAGCCCGGGACTAGCAACCTACAATGAGCAGTTCTTC. It is translated as CASSPGLATYNEQFF. Using reference TRBV11-2 and TRBJ2-1 for the parts outside the CDR3, the full variable domain is EAGVAQSPRYKIIEKRQSVAFWCNPISGHATLYWYQQILGQGPKLLIQFQNNGVVDDSQLPKDRFSAERLKGVDSTLKIQPAKLEDSAVYLCASSPGLATYNEQFFGPGTRLTVL.